The 14 T cell receptor beta chains listed next were all sequenced from one sample in a study of vaccination and CD4 T cells after COVID-19. This sample's treatment: approximately 9-day PBMC culture with coronavirus spike peptide pools or control peptides (ViraFEST assay). The collection of CD4+ T cells from the unexposed donor took place before the COVID-19 pandemic (2011-2018). Their antigens remain unidentified. The Oncomine TCR Beta short-read assay was applied to DNA of cultured CD4+ T cells. TCRdb itself ran the PCR reads through MiXCR, one entry per CDR3 protein. This table has several thousand distinct CDR3 sequences, around 30% appearing once. The sequenced sample was CD4+ T cells from blood, cultured in vitro. These receptors were collected from a human donor in good health.

The V call is TRBV5-1, the J call TRBJ2-2; no clear D gene. V was clipped by 0 bases and J by 5 bases, with 8 bases between them. The germline V gene has CDR1 SGHRS and CDR2 YFSETQ. This CDR3 comprises 14 residues. The CDR3 is CASSLGDGTGELFF. CDR3 nucleotide sequence: TGCGCCAGCAGCTTGGGGGATGGGACCGGGGAGCTGTTTTTT.

V usage is TRBV30 and J usage is TRBJ2-5, with D hard to call. The CDR3 is 11 amino acids. The ends were cut back, 4 bases at V and 1 base at J, with 4 bases in the middle. CDR1 and CDR2 (germline): GTSNPN, SVGIG (reference sequence). The CDR3 DNA reads as TGTGCCTGGACAGCCCAAGAGACCCAGTACTTC. Protein sequence: CAWTAQETQYF.

The J gene is TRBJ1-1, the V gene TRBV10-3; TRBD1 agrees at 7 bases. CDR1 ENHRY and CDR2 SYGVKD come from the germline V gene. Trimming cost V 0 bases and J 1 base; bases outside gene matches: 2. The CDR3 runs 15 residues. CDR3 nucleotides: TGTGCCATCAGTGAGTCAAGGGGGCGGAACACTGAAGCTTTCTTT. This encodes CAISESRGRNTEAFF.

This clonotype was observed a handful of times. The chain uses TRBV30 and TRBJ1-5, with 7 bases lining up with TRBD1. Trimming removed 3 bases from V and 5 bases from J; junction bases left unmatched: 4. This CDR3 comprises 13 residues. The germline V gene encodes CDR1 GTSNPN and CDR2 SVGIG (reference sequence). CDR3 DNA sequence: TGTGCCTGGAGGCTAGGGACAGATCAGCCCCAGCATTTT. Its translation is CAWRLGTDQPQHF. Variable domain in full (rest from reference TRBV30 and TRBJ1-5): SQTIHQWPATLVQPVGSPLSLECTVEGTSNPNLYWYRQAAGRGLQLLFYSVGIGQISSEVPQNLSASRPQDRQFILSSKKLLLSDSGFYLCAWRLGTDQPQHFGDGTRLSIL.

The J gene is TRBJ1-3, the V gene TRBV7-9, with D unclear. Trimming cost V 5 bases and J 0 bases, with 14 bases left between them. This CDR3 contains 16 residues. Germline values: CDR1 SEHNR, CDR2 FQNEAQ (reference sequence). The CDR3 DNA reads TGTGCCAGCAGCCCATTTACAGTTATCTCTGGAAACACCATATATTTT. This translates into CASSPFTVISGNTIYF. Full variable domain (missing parts from reference TRBV7-9 and TRBJ1-3): DTGVSQNPRHKITKRGQNVTFRCDPISEHNRLYWYRQTLGQGPEFLTYFQNEAQLEKSRLLSDRFSAERPKGSFSTLEIQRTEQGDSAMYLCASSPFTVISGNTIYFGEGSWLTVV.

This clonotype was counted between two and nine times. V gene TRBV5-1 combines with J gene TRBJ1-2; D call uncertain. Trimming shortened V by 0 bases and J by 1 base, and 4 bases separated the two germline ends. Germline loops: CDR1 SGHRS, CDR2 YFSETQ. This CDR3 comprises 13 residues. CDR3 residues: CASSLGGNYGYTF. The DNA for the CDR3 is TGCGCCAGCAGCTTGGGCGGTAACTATGGCTACACCTTC.

The genes are TRBV18 and TRBJ1-6, with D unclear. CDR3 length equals 15 residues. V lost 8 bases to trimming and J lost 3 bases, with 14 bases between them. Germline V gives CDR1 KGHSH, CDR2 LQKENI. Written as DNA, the CDR3 is TGTGCCAGCAACCGCGAGGTTGGCTATAATTCACCCCTCCACTTT. This translates into CASNREVGYNSPLHF.

The chain recombines TRBV4-2 with TRBJ1-1; 7 nucleotides match TRBD1. The V gene's germline CDR1 is LGHNA and CDR2 YNFKEQ. The CDR3 runs 16 residues. After removal of 2 bases from V and 5 bases from J, the junction contained 11 bases not matched to a gene. CDR3 sequence reads: CASSQPTTGLKTEAFF. The CDR3 bases are TGTGCCAGCAGCCAACCCACGACAGGGCTCAAAACTGAAGCTTTCTTT.

In this sample, this clonotype turned up a few times. V usage is TRBV20-1 and J usage is TRBJ2-7; D is uncertain. The CDR3 is 13 amino acids. With 2 bases removed from V and 6 bases from J, the gap between germline ends came to 14 bases. Germline values: CDR1 DFQATT, CDR2 SNEGSKA (reference sequence). The CDR3 nucleotides read TGCAGTGCTAGATCCGAGCCATTAGGCGAGCAGTACTTC. This encodes CSARSEPLGEQYF.

The chain uses TRBV10-3 and TRBJ1-6; 8 nucleotides line up with TRBD1. The CDR3 is 15 amino acids. J was trimmed by 2 bases and V by 6 bases; bases with no gene match: 3. Looked up from germline, CDR1 is ENHRY and CDR2 is SYGVKD. In DNA, the CDR3 is TGTGCCATCAGGGGACAGGAGACCTATAATTCACCCCTCCACTTT. The encoded protein is CAIRGQETYNSPLHF.

The chain links TRBV7-3 to TRBJ2-1; no clear D gene. The germline V and J ends were trimmed by 5 bases and 5 bases, with 13 bases remaining between them. Looked up from germline, CDR1 is SGHTA and CDR2 is FQGTGA. This CDR3 contains 14 residues. CDR3 amino acids: CASSVNGGDNEQFF. The CDR3 bases are TGTGCCAGCAGCGTCAATGGCGGAGACAATGAGCAGTTCTTC. The variable domain in full, with the rest retrieved from reference TRBV7-3 and TRBJ2-1, is GAGVSQTPSNKVTEKGKYVELRCDPISGHTALYWYRQSLGQGPEFLIYFQGTGAADDSGLPNDRFFAVRPEGSVSTLKIQRTERGDSAVYLCASSVNGGDNEQFFGPGTRLTVL.

This clonotype is termed medium-sized (0.01 to 0.1%). This chain uses TRBV20-1 with TRBJ1-1; TRBD1 agrees at 11 bases. With V trimmed by 5 bases and J by 5 bases, 4 bases remained unmatched. CDR1 DFQATT and CDR2 SNEGSKA come from the germline V gene (reference sequence). This CDR3 has 13 residues. CDR3 sequence reads: CSAPGTGGTEAFF. CDR3 bases: TGCAGTGCTCCCGGGACAGGGGGTACTGAAGCTTTCTTT.

V is TRBV27 and J is TRBJ1-1, with D possibly being TRBD1 (5 bases). CDR3 length: 15 residues. Deletions cut 3 bases from V and 0 bases from J, with 11 bases between. Looked up from germline, CDR1 is MNHEY and CDR2 is SMNVEV (reference sequence). The CDR3 DNA reads TGTGCCAGCAGTTTGGGGCTTGGGATGAACACTGAAGCTTTCTTT. It translates to CASSLGLGMNTEAFF.

The chain combines TRBV9 with TRBJ2-5; tentatively, D is TRBD1 or TRBD2 (5 bases each). Trimming took off 0 bases at V and 1 base at J, with 19 bases between the two ends. The V gene's germline CDR1 is SGDLS and CDR2 YYNGEE. This CDR3 is 18 amino acids long. The CDR3 region is CASSVGGSGFGAQETQYF. The CDR3 coding sequence is TGTGCCAGCAGCGTAGGAGGATCGGGCTTCGGGGCCCAAGAGACCCAGTACTTC.